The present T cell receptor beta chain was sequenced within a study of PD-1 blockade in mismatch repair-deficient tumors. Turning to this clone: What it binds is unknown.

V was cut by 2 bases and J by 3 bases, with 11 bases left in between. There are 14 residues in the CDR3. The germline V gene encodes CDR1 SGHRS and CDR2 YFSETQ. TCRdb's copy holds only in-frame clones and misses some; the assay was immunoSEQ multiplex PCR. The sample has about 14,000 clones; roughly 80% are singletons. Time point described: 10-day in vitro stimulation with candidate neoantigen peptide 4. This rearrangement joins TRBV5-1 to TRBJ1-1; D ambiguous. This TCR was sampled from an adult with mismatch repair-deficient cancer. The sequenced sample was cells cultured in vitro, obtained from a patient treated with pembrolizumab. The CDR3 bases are TGCGCCAGCAGCTTTGAGGGTCGGGACACTGAAGCTTTCTTT. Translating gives CASSFEGRDTEAFF.